This T cell receptor (beta chain) comes out of a study of cytomegalovirus exposure and HLA in healthy donors. The CDR3 has 12 amino acids. Germline lookup yields CDR1 LNHDA and CDR2 SQIVND (reference sequence). Between the trimmed V and J ends, which lost 5 bases and 4 bases, there was a span of 7 bases. On this clone: Its target is not known.

Sequenced by immunoSEQ multiplex PCR; TCRdb stores in-frame clones only, minus some. This sample has 130,000 to 150,000 clones, with 80% to 95% found just once. Study-level points and caveats: The investigators catalogued 164 TCR beta chains as cytomegalovirus-associated.

The chain combines TRBV19 with TRBJ2-3, with D possibly TRBD1 on 5 matching bases. Source material: PBMCs. The receptor comes from a man between 18 and 35 years old in good health and CMV-seronegative. The CDR3 DNA reads TGTGCCAGTAGTCCCAGGGCAGATACGCAGTATTTT. Protein sequence: CASSPRADTQYF.